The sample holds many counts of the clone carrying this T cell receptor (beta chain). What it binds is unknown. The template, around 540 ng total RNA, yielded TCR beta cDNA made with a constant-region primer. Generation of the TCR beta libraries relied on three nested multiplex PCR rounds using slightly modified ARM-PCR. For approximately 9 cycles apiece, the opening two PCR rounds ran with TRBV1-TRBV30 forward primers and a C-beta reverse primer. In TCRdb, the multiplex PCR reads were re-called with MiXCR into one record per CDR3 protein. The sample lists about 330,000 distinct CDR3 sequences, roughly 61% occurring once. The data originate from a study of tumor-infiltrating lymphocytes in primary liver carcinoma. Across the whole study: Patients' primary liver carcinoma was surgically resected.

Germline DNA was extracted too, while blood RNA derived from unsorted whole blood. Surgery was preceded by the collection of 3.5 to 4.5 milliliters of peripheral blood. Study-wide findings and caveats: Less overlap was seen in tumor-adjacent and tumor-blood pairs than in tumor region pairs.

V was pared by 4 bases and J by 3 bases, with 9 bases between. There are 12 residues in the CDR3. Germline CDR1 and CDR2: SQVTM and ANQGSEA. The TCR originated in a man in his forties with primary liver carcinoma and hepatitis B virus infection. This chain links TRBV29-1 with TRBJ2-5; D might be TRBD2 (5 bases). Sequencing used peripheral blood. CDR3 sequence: CSVVREEETQYF. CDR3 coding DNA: TGCAGCGTTGTCCGGGAAGAAGAGACCCAGTACTTC.